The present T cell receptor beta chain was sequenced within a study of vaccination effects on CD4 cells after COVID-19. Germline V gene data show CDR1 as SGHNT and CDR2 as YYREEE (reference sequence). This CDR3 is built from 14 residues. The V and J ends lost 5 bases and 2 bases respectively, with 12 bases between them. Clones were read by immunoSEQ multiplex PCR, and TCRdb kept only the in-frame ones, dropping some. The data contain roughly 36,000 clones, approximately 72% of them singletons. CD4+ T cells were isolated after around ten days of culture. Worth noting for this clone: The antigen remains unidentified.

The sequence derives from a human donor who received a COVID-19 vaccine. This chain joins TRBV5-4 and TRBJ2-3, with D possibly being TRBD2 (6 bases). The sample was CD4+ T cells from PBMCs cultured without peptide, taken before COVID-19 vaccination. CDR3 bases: TGTGCCAGCAGGGCGGGGTCTAACACAGATACGCAGTATTTT. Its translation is CASRAGSNTDTQYF.